One sample yielded the 32 T cell receptor beta chains listed below, sequenced in a study of Ad26.COV2.S vaccination and SARS-CoV-2 variants. Assay used: immunoSEQ multiplex PCR; TCRdb lists only in-frame clones, some missing. The sample shows around 250,000 clones, 70% to 90% of them seen only once. Regarding treatment: around 19 received Ad26.COV2.S at low or high dose, single or two shots; about five received placebo; per-sample allocation not given. On day 63 after the first injection, vaccine and placebo recipients gave samples. The sequenced sample was peripheral blood, obtained in a trial of Ad26.COV2.S vaccine versus placebo. Receptor source: a person aged 18-65 years who received the Ad26.COV2.S COVID-19 vaccine or a placebo.

In this sample, this clone turned up a few times. At one end, the junction sequence differs from germline, possibly due to a read error. The chain has TRBV12-3 or TRBV12-4 and TRBJ1-5; no firm D call. This CDR3 has 13 amino acids. CDR3 sequence reads: CASSLAMPQPQHF. The DNA of the CDR3 is TGTGCCAGCAGCTTAGCAATGCCTCAGCCCCAGCATTTT.

The rearrangement joins TRBV5-8 to TRBJ2-7; 11 positions match TRBD1. The CDR3 consists of 15 residues. Germline CDR1 and CDR2: SGHTS and YDEGEE. V dropped 4 bases and J dropped 2; count of bases not matched to a gene: 5. In DNA form, the CDR3 reads TGTGCCAGCAGCCCCAGGGGACAGGGGGCCTACGAGCAGTACTTC. The encoded protein is CASSPRGQGAYEQYF. Looking up the rest from reference TRBV5-8 and TRBJ2-7 gives the full variable domain: EAGVTQSPTHLIKTRGQQATLRCSPISGHTSVYWYQQALGLGLQFLLWYDEGEERNRGNFPPRFSGRQFPNYSSELNVNALELEDSALYLCASSPRGQGAYEQYFGPGTRLTVT.

The V call is TRBV29-1, the J call TRBJ2-2, with 8 bases fitting TRBD1. The CDR3 consists of 11 residues. Trimming cost V 7 bases and J 6 bases; bases outside gene matches: 1. Germline loops: CDR1 SQVTM, CDR2 ANQGSEA. CDR3 coding DNA: TGCAGCGGACAGGGGTCCGGGGAGCTGTTTTTT. It yields the protein CSGQGSGELFF.

The chain employs TRBV6-2 or TRBV6-3 and TRBJ2-1, with 8 bases aligning to TRBD2. The CDR3 runs to 16 residues. Germline CDR1 reads MNHEY; CDR2 reads SVGEGT. Trimming at V came to 6 bases and at J to 6 bases, leaving 13 bases not matched to a gene. The CDR3 spells CASSSPGTSRPNEQFF. DNA for the CDR3: TGTGCCAGCAGCTCCCCGGGGACTAGTCGTCCCAATGAGCAGTTCTTC.

This clone was seen only once. The chain uses TRBV27 and TRBJ2-1; 9 nucleotides match TRBD2. This CDR3 contains 14 residues. J lost 0 bases, V lost 9 bases, and 3 bases had no gene match. CDR1 is MNHEY, CDR2 SMNVEV, per germline (reference sequence). The CDR3 here is CASLAGSSYNEQFF. CDR3 bases: TGTGCCAGTCTAGCGGGGAGCTCCTACAATGAGCAGTTCTTC.

The CDR3 reads CASSFGPLGAKNIQYF. The CDR3 nucleotides are TGTGCCAGCAGCTTCGGACCGTTGGGGGCCAAAAACATTCAGTACTTC. V and J are TRBV7-8 and TRBJ2-4; D ambiguous. Germline lookup yields CDR1 SGHVS and CDR2 FQNEAQ. V gave up 3 bases and J gave up 1 base, with 13 bases separating them. This CDR3 has 16 amino acids. The full variable domain, in which reference TRBV7-8 and TRBJ2-4 provide the parts outside the CDR3, is GAGVSQSPRYKVAKRGQDVALRCDPISGHVSLFWYQQALGQGPEFLTYFQNEAQLDKSGLPSDRFFAERPEGSVSTLKIQRTQQEDSAVYLCASSFGPLGAKNIQYFGAGTRLSVL.

This chain connects TRBV29-1 to TRBJ2-2; 11 bases map to TRBD2. From germline, CDR1 is SQVTM and CDR2 ANQGSEA. The CDR3 has 15 residues. V shed 4 bases, J shed 3 bases, and the junction held 4 bases outside the gene matches. In nucleotides, the CDR3 is TGCAGCGTTGGAAAGACTAGCGGGGACACCGGGGAGCTGTTTTTT. Its translation: CSVGKTSGDTGELFF.

V and J are TRBV2 and TRBJ2-6; D possibly corresponds to TRBD1 (6 bases). The germline gives CDR1 SNHLY, CDR2 FYNNEI. V lost 8 bases and J lost 1, with 9 bases in between. The CDR3 loop spans 14 amino acids. CDR3 sequence reads: CASGQGSGANVLTF. CDR3 bases: TGTGCCAGCGGCCAGGGGTCTGGGGCCAACGTCCTGACTTTC.

As DNA, the CDR3 is TGTGCCAGCAGCTTAGGTGGGGGCTACAATGAGCAGTTCTTC. It is translated as CASSLGGGYNEQFF. This chain joins TRBV7-3 and TRBJ2-1; D might be TRBD1 or TRBD2, each matching 5 bases. Germline-derived CDR1 and CDR2 are SGHTA and FQGTGA. V dropped 2 bases and J dropped 3 bases, with 8 bases sitting between them. This CDR3 region has 14 residues.

The rearrangement links TRBV11-2 to TRBJ2-2; D possibly corresponds to TRBD2 (5 bases). Germline CDR1 and CDR2: SGHAT and FQNNGV. There are 17 residues in the CDR3. V lost 7 bases to trimming and J lost 4 bases, with 22 bases between them. CDR3 region: CASKITSVRDITGELFF. Written as DNA, the CDR3 is TGTGCCAGCAAGATCACGAGCGTTCGGGATATCACCGGGGAGCTGTTTTTT.

The rearrangement joins TRBV6-4 to TRBJ2-2; D might be TRBD2 (6 bases). This CDR3 comprises 16 residues. The ends were cut back, 3 bases at V and 4 bases at J, with 15 bases in the middle. In germline, CDR1 is MRHNA, CDR2 SNTAGT. The CDR3 here is CASSEVSRRGTGELFF. CDR3 coding DNA: TGTGCCAGCAGTGAAGTCTCCCGGAGGGGCACCGGGGAGCTGTTTTTT.

This rearrangement joins TRBV9 to TRBJ2-7, with D tentatively TRBD1 or TRBD2 (6 bases each). There are 13 residues in the CDR3. V lost 6 bases and J lost 6, with 16 bases in between. Germline CDR1 reads SGDLS; CDR2 reads YYNGEE. CDR3: CASTLDGGGEQYV. In nucleotides, the CDR3 is TGTGCCAGCACCTTAGATGGAGGGGGCGAGCAGTACGTC.

This chain joins TRBV11-2 and TRBJ2-7; a possible D gene is TRBD2 (5 bases). The CDR3 runs to 13 residues. Per the germline V gene, CDR1 is SGHAT and CDR2 is FQNNGV. The V end lost 3 bases, the J end lost 6 bases, and 12 bases lay between the germline ends. CDR3 bases: TGTGCCAGCAGCTTTAGAGGGCCGGGCGAGCAGTACTTC. Its translation is CASSFRGPGEQYF.

This rearrangement joins TRBV28 to TRBJ1-2, with D unresolved. Trimming shortened V by 2 bases and J by 3 bases, and 4 bases separated the two germline ends. The CDR3 is 12 residues long. Germline lookup yields CDR1 MDHEN and CDR2 SYDVKM. This CDR3 is CASSLDDYGYTF. CDR3 nucleotides: TGTGCCAGCAGTTTAGACGACTATGGCTACACCTTC.

CDR3 region: CASIMERGATEAFF. As DNA, the CDR3 is TGTGCCAGCATCATGGAGAGGGGTGCCACTGAAGCTTTCTTT. V is TRBV27 and J is TRBJ1-1; TRBD1 might be the D (5 bases). Per the germline V gene, CDR1 is MNHEY and CDR2 is SMNVEV (reference sequence). V was shortened by 7 bases and J by 4 bases, with 16 bases between the two germline ends. The CDR3 has 14 amino acids.

The chain recombines TRBV6-2 or TRBV6-3 with TRBJ2-5; D is perhaps TRBD1 (5 bases). V lost 3 bases to trimming and J lost 4 bases, with 12 bases between them. The CDR3 totals 14 residues. Germline V gene data show CDR1 as MNHEY and CDR2 as SVGEGT. CDR3 DNA sequence: TGTGCCAGCAGTTATCTCAGGGTCGGAGAGACCCAGTACTTC. Translating it yields CASSYLRVGETQYF.

This rearrangement joins TRBV6-6 to TRBJ2-6; the D is unclear. Germline V gene sequence: CDR1 MNHNY, CDR2 SVGAGI (reference sequence). This CDR3 region has 15 residues. With 2 bases removed from V and 2 bases from J, the gap between germline ends came to 7 bases. The CDR3 sequence: CASSYKDTGANVLTF. DNA for the CDR3: TGTGCCAGCAGTTACAAGGATACTGGGGCCAACGTCCTGACTTTC.

CDR3 loop: CASSLAGGTNEKLFF. CDR3 DNA: TGTGCCAGCAGCTTAGCGGGTGGGACTAATGAAAAACTGTTTTTT. This rearrangement joins TRBV7-9 to TRBJ1-4; D unclear. The CDR3 has 15 residues. Germline CDR1 SEHNR, CDR2 FQNEAQ (reference sequence). Trimming pared 0 bases from V and 2 bases from J, leaving 7 bases between.

The chain employs TRBV19 and TRBJ2-1, with 11 positions matching TRBD2. Germline-derived CDR1 and CDR2 are LNHDA and SQIVND (reference sequence). The CDR3 covers 15 residues. Trimming cost V 5 bases and J 5 bases; bases outside gene matches: 5. In DNA form, the CDR3 reads TGTGCCAGTAGTTTGACTAGCGGGGTGCACAATGAGCAGTTCTTC. This codes for CASSLTSGVHNEQFF.

The chain has TRBV4-1 and TRBJ1-6; D not resolved. V lost 4 bases, J lost 1 base, and 14 bases lay in between. Germline CDR1 and CDR2: MGHRA and YSYEKL. The CDR3 is 17 residues long. CDR3 nucleotides: TGCGCCAGCAGCCCCCCCCCTACAGAGTCCTATAATTCACCCCTCCACTTT. This encodes CASSPPPTESYNSPLHF.

V is TRBV10-1 and J is TRBJ2-7; unclear D gene. The V end was cut by 7 bases, the J end by 3 bases, with 10 bases between. Germline CDR1 and CDR2: WNHNN and SYGVQD (reference sequence). The CDR3 covers 12 residues. CDR3 DNA sequence: TGCGCCAGCATTCCCCAGCGCTACGAGCAGTACGTC. This encodes CASIPQRYEQYV.

CDR3 in DNA: TGTGCCAGCAGTTACCGCAGGGAGGACTATGGCTACACCTTC. It codes for CASSYRREDYGYTF. V and J are TRBV6-5 and TRBJ1-2, with D perhaps matching TRBD1 (5 bases). This CDR3 spans 14 amino acids. CDR1 and CDR2 (germline): MNHEY, SVGAGI. V lost 2 bases and J 3 bases, leaving 10 bases between the germline ends.

A remark on this clone: Germline is not matched at one junction end, which may reflect a read error. The chain couples TRBV12-3 or TRBV12-4 to TRBJ2-7; D is possibly TRBD1 (6 bases). This CDR3 comprises 10 residues. The CDR3 loop reads CASSLWDISF. CDR3 DNA sequence: TGTGCCAGCAGTTTATGGGACATATCCTTC.

For the CDR3, the DNA is TGTGCCATCAGGGACACCTCTGGAAACACCATATATTTT. Its translation is CAIRDTSGNTIYF. The chain has TRBV10-3 and TRBJ1-3; TRBD1 might be the D (5 bases). Germline lookup yields CDR1 ENHRY and CDR2 SYGVKD. Trimming removed 6 bases from V and 0 bases from J, with 6 bases in between. The CDR3 runs to 13 residues.

The chain is built from TRBV7-3 and TRBJ2-1; D is unclear. This CDR3 has 12 residues. V was pared by 2 bases and J by 6 bases, with 5 bases between. Germline loops: CDR1 SGHTA, CDR2 FQGTGA. CDR3 DNA: TGTGCCAGCAGCTTAGGTAGCAATGAGCAGTTCTTC. Translation: CASSLGSNEQFF.

This chain uses TRBV6-6 with TRBJ1-1, with a possible D match to TRBD1 (5 bases). This CDR3 spans 13 amino acids. Germline CDR1 MNHNY, CDR2 SVGAGI (reference sequence). Trimming stripped 0 bases from V and 6 bases from J, with 8 bases between. The CDR3 nucleotides read TGTGCCAGCAGTTACTCCTCAGGGCCTGAAGCTTTCTTT. Residues: CASSYSSGPEAFF.

This chain links TRBV27 with TRBJ2-3; D not resolved. The V end was cut by 4 bases, the J end by 3 bases, with 14 bases between. Germline-derived CDR1 and CDR2 are MNHEY and SMNVEV (reference sequence). The CDR3 spans 15 residues. The CDR3 here is CASSSHRDPTDTQYF. In DNA form, the CDR3 reads TGTGCCAGCAGTTCCCACAGAGACCCAACAGATACGCAGTATTTT.

The chain is built from TRBV5-4 and TRBJ2-3; 7 nucleotides match TRBD2. CDR3 length: 15 residues. Germline values: CDR1 SGHNT, CDR2 YYREEE (reference sequence). J was trimmed by 4 bases and V by 4 bases; bases with no gene match: 9. CDR3 loop: CASSPPGGSADTQYF. Here the CDR3 DNA reads TGTGCCAGCAGCCCCCCGGGCGGGAGTGCAGATACGCAGTATTTT.

The rearrangement links TRBV19 to TRBJ2-2; perhaps TRBD2 as D (7 bases). The CDR3 runs 15 residues. Germline V CDR1 and CDR2: LNHDA, SQIVND (reference sequence). The V and J ends lost 10 bases and 7 bases respectively, with 22 bases between them. CDR3 residues: CATEGGPFGDGELFF. In nucleotides, the CDR3 is TGTGCCACCGAGGGGGGGCCCTTTGGTGACGGGGAGCTGTTTTTT.

The CDR3, as DNA: TGTGCCAGCTCACCACAGGGTTCGGCAGATACGCAGTATTTT. This encodes CASSPQGSADTQYF. The chain recombines TRBV18 with TRBJ2-3; D is uncertain. The CDR3 is made up of 14 amino acids. Per the germline V gene, CDR1 is KGHSH and CDR2 is LQKENI. Trimming pared 1 base from V and 4 bases from J, leaving 9 bases between.

As to this clone: The junction does not match germline at one end; this may be a read error. The rearrangement uses TRBV6-6 and TRBJ2-7, with D perhaps matching TRBD1 (6 bases). CDR3 length: 13 amino acids. Germline assignment: CDR1 MNHNY and CDR2 SVGAGI (reference sequence). This CDR3 reads CASSHSQGYEQYF. The DNA for the CDR3 is TGTGCCAGCAGTCACTCACAGGGTTACGAGCAGTACTTC.

V usage is TRBV6-1 and J usage is TRBJ2-6, with D perhaps matching TRBD2 (5 bases). V was cut by 3 bases and J by 0 bases, with 15 bases left in between. The CDR3 is made up of 18 amino acids. Looked up from germline, CDR1 is MNHNS and CDR2 is SASEGT. CDR3 residues: CASSEGAGIISGANVLTF. CDR3 coding DNA: TGTGCCAGCAGTGAGGGAGCAGGTATAATCTCTGGGGCCAACGTCCTGACTTTC.